The entry below gives a single T cell receptor (beta chain) sequence along with its context. What it recognizes is unknown. The data were taken from a study of OX40 agonist ivuxolimab in advanced cancers. Study information: Three patients got partial responses; one had hepatocellular carcinoma and two had cutaneous melanoma.

Trimming removed 9 bases from V and 6 bases from J; junction bases left unmatched: 5. From germline, CDR1 is SGHAT and CDR2 FQNNGV. The CDR3 is made up of 11 amino acids. Notes on the study in general: At 0.1 to 3.0 mg/kg and by week 6, clonal expansion occurred in CD4+ and CD8+ blood T cells.

Measured with immunoSEQ multiplex PCR; TCRdb has only the in-frame clones, and not every one. Seen here are 75,000 to 95,000 clones, around 90% observed once, and the top ten hold 10%. V usage is TRBV11-2 and J usage is TRBJ2-7, with 7 bases lining up with TRBD2. The sample consisted of CD4+ or CD8+ T cells sorted from blood, taken in a trial of the OX40 agonist ivuxolimab. The origin of this receptor is an adult with an advanced solid tumor such as melanoma, head and neck, liver or kidney cancer. This CDR3 reads CASGGGGEQYF. CDR3 sequence (DNA): TGTGCCAGTGGGGGGGGTGGCGAGCAGTACTTC.